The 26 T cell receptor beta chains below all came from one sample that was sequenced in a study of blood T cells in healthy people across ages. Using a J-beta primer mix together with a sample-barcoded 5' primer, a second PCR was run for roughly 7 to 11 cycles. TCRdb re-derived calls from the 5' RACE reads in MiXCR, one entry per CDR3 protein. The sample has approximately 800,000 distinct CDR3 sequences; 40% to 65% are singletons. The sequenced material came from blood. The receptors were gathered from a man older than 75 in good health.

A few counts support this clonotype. As DNA, the CDR3 is TGCAGTGCTTTTCAGGGGGGCGGGCAAGAGACCCAGTACTTC. It encodes CSAFQGGGQETQYF. The chain has TRBV20-1 and TRBJ2-5; possible D gene TRBD1, 7 bases. The CDR3 loop spans 14 amino acids. CDR1 is DFQATT, CDR2 SNEGSKA, per germline (reference sequence). V shed 5 bases and J shed 2 bases, with 15 bases lying between them.

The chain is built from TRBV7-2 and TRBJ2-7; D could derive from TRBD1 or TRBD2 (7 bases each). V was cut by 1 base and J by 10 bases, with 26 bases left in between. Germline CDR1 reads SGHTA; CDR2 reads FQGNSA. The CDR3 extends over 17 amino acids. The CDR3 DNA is TGTGCCAGCAGCTTAGTGGCGTTAGGGGGCCTACGGGAGGCCCAGTACTTC. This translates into CASSLVALGGLREAQYF.

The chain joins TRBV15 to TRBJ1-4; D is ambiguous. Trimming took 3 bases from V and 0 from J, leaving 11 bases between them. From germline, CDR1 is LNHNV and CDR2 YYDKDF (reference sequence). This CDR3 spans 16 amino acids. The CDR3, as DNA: TGTGCCACCAGCAGTGCGCGGTTCTCAACTAATGAAAAACTGTTTTTT. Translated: CATSSARFSTNEKLFF.

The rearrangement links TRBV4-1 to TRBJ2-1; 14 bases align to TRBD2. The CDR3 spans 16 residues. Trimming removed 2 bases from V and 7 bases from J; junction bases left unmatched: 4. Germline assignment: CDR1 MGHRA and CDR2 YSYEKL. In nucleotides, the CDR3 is TGCGCCAGCAGCCAACCGACTAGCGGGAGGGGGAATGAGCAGTTCTTC. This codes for CASSQPTSGRGNEQFF.

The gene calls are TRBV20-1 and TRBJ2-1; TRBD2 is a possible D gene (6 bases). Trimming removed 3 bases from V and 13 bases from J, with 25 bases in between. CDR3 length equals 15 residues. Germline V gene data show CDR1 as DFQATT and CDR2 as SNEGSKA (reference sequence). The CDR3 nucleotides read TGCAGTGCTAGGGATTTTACCGGGACGGGGGAGACCCAGTTCTTC. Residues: CSARDFTGTGETQFF.

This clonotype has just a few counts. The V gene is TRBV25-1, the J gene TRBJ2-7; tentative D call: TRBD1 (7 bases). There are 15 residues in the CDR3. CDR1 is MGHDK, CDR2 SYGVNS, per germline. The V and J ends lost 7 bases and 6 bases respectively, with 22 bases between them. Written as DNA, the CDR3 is TGTGCCAGCACCACGAGGAGCGGAGGGGGCGGCGAGCAGTACTTC. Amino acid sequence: CASTTRSGGGGEQYF.

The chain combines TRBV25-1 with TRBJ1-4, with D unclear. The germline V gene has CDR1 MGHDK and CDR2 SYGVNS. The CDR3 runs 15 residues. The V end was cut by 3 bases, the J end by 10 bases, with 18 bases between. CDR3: CASSDQPVSPGKLFF. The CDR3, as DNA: TGTGCCAGCAGTGACCAGCCCGTCTCTCCAGGAAAACTGTTTTTT.

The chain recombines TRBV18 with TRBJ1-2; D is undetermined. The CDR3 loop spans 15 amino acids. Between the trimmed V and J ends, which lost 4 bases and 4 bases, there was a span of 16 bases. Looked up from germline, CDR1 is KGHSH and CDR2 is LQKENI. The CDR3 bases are TGTGCCAGCTCACTACGGGAGCTCTTGGTCTATGGCTACACCTTC. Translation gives CASSLRELLVYGYTF.

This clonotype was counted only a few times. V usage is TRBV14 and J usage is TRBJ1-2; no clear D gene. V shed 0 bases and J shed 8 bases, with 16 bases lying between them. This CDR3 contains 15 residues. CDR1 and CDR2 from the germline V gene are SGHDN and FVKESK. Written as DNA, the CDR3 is TGTGCCAGCAGCCAAGATGATGGCACCCCGGGGGGCTACACCTTC. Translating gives CASSQDDGTPGGYTF.

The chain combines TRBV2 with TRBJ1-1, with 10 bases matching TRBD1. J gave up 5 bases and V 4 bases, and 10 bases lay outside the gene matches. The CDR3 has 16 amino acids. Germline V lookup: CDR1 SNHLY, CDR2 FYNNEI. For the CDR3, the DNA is TGTGCCAGCAGTGGAGTGGAAGGACAGGGGGGGACTGAAGCTTTCTTT. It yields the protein CASSGVEGQGGTEAFF.

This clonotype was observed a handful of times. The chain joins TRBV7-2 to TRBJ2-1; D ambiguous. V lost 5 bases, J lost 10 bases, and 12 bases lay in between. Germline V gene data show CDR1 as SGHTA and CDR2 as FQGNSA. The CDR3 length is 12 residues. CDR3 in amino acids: CASSLPLPEQFF. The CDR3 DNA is TGTGCCAGCAGCCTTCCGCTTCCCGAGCAGTTCTTC.

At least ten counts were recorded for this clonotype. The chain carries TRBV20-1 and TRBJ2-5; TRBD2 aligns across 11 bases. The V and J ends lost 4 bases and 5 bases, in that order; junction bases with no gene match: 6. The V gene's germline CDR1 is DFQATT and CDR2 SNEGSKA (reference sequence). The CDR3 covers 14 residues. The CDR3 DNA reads TGCAGTGCTACCCCGACTAGCGGGACTGAGACCCAGTACTTC. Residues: CSATPTSGTETQYF.

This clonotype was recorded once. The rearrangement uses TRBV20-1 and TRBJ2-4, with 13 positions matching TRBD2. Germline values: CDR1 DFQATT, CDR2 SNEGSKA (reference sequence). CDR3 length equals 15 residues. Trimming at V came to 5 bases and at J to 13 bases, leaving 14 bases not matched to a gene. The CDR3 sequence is CSAPGTSGTDREQYF. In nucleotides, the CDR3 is TGCAGTGCTCCCGGGACTAGCGGGACCGATAGGGAGCAGTACTTC.

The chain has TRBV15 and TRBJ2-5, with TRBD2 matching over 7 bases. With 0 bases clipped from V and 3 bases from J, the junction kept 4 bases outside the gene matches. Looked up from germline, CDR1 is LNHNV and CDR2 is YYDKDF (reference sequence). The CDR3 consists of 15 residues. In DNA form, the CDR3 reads TGTGCCACCAGCAGAGATCGGGCGGGAGAAGAGACCCAGTACTTC. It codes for CATSRDRAGEETQYF.

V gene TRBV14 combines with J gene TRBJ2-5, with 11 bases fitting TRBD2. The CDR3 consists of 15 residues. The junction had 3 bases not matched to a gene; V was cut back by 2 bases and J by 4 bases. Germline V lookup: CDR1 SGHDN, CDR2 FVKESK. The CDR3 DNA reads TGTGCCAGCAGCCAACAGGGACTAGCGGTAGAGACCCAGTACTTC. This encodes CASSQQGLAVETQYF.

The CDR3 DNA reads as TGCGCCAGCAGCAAGGACAGGGCCACTGAAGCTTTCTTT. This translates into CASSKDRATEAFF. The chain has TRBV5-1 and TRBJ1-1, with 8 bases that match TRBD1. CDR1 and CDR2 from the germline V gene are SGHRS and YFSETQ. The CDR3 is 13 residues long. V lost 4 bases to trimming and J lost 4 bases; unmatched junction nucleotides: 3.

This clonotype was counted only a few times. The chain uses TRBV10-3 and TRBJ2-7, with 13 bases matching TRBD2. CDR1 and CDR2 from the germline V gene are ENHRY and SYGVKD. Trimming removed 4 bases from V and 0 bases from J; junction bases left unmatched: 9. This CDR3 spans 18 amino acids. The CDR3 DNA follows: TGTGCCATCAGTGGGGGATTACTAGCGGGAGGGGACTCCTACGAGCAGTACTTC. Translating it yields CAISGGLLAGGDSYEQYF.

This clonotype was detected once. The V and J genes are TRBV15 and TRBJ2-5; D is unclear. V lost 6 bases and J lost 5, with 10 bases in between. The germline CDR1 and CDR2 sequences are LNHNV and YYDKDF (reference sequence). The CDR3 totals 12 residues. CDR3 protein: CATRGLGETQYF. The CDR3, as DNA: TGTGCCACCAGGGGTCTGGGGGAGACCCAGTACTTC. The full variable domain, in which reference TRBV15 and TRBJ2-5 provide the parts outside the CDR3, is DAMVIQNPRYQVTQFGKPVTLSCSQTLNHNVMYWYQQKSSQAPKLLFHYYDKDFNNEADTPDNFQSRRPNTSFCFLDIRSPGLGDTAMYLCATRGLGETQYFGPGTRLLVL.

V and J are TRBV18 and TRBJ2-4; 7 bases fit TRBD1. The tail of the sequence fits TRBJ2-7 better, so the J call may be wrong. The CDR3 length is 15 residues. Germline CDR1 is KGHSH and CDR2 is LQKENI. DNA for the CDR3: TGTGCCAGCTCACCAAGTTGGACAGGATCGAACGAGCAGTACTTC. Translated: CASSPSWTGSNEQYF.

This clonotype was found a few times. The CDR3 here is CASSLNRNTEAFF. For the CDR3, the DNA is TGTGCCAGCAGCTTGAACAGGAACACTGAAGCTTTCTTT. The V call is TRBV7-3, the J call TRBJ1-1, with unresolved D. V lost 3 bases to trimming and J lost 1 base, with 6 bases between them. Germline V gene data show CDR1 as SGHTA and CDR2 as FQGTGA. This CDR3 comprises 13 residues.

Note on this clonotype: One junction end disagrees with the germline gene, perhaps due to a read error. The CDR3 sequence: CASSPGGSQPQHF. DNA for the CDR3: TGCGCCAGCAGTCCAGGGGGCTCTCAGCCCCAGCATTTT. The chain links TRBV6-6 to TRBJ1-5, with 8 bases lining up with TRBD1. Germline V CDR1 and CDR2: MNHNY, SVGAGI (reference sequence). The CDR3 has 13 residues.

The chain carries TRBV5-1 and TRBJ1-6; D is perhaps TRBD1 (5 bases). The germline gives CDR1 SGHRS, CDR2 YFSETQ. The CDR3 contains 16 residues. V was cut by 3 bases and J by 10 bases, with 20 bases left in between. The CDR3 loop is CASSWTTTGVLSPLHF. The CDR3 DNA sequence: TGCGCCAGCAGCTGGACCACGACGGGGGTTCTCTCACCCCTCCACTTT.

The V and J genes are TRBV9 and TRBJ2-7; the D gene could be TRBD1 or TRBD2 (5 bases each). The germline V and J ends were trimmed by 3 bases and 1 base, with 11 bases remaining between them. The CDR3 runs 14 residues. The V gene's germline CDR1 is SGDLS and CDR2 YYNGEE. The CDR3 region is CASSAGASSYEQYF. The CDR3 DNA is TGTGCCAGCAGCGCCGGGGCTAGTTCCTACGAGCAGTACTTC.

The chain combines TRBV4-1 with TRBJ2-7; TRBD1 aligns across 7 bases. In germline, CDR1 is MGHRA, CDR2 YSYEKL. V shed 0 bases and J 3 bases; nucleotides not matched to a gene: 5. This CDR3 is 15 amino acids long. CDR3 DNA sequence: TGCGCCAGCAGCCAAGAGGGGACAGCACGCTACGAGCAGTACTTC. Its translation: CASSQEGTARYEQYF.

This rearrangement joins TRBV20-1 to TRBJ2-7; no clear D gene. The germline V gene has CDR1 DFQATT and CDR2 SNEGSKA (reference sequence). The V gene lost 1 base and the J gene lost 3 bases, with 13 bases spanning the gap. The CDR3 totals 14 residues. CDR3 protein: CSARGLLNGYEQYF. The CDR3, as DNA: TGCAGTGCTAGAGGGCTTCTCAACGGCTACGAGCAGTACTTC.

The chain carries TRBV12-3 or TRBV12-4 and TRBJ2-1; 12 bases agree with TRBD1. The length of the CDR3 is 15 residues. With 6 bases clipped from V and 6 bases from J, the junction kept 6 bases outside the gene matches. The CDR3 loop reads CASSRDRGLGNEQFF. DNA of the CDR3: TGTGCCAGCAGCCGGGACAGGGGGCTTGGCAATGAGCAGTTCTTC.